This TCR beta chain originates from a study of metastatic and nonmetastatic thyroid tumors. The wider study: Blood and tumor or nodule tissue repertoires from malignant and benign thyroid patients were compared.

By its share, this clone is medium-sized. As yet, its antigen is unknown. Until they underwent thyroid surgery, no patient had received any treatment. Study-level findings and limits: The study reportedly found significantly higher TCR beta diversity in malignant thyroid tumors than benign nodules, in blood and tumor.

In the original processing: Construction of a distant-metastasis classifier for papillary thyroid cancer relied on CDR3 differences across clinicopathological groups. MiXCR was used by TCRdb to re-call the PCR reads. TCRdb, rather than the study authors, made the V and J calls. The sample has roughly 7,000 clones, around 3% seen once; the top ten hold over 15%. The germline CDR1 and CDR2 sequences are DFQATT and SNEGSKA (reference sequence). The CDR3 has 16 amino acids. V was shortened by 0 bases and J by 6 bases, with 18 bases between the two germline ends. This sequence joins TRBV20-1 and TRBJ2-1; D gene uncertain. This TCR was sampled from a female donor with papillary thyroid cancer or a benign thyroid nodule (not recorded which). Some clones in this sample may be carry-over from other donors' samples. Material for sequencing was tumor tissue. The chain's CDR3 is CSARDRSPGRINEQFF. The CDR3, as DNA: TGCAGTGCTAGAGATCGATCCCCTGGGCGGATCAATGAGCAGTTCTTC.